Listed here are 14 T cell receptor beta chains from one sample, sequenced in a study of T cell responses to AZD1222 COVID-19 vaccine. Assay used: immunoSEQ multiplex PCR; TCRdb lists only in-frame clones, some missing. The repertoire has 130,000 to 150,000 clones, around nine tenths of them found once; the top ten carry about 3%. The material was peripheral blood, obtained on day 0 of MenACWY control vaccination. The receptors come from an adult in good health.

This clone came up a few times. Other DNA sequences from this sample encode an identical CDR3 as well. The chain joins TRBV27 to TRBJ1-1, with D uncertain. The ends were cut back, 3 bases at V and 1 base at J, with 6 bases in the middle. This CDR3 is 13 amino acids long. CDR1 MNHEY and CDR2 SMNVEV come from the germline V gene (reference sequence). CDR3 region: CASSLYRNTEAFF. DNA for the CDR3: TGTGCCAGCAGTTTGTACAGGAACACTGAAGCTTTCTTT.

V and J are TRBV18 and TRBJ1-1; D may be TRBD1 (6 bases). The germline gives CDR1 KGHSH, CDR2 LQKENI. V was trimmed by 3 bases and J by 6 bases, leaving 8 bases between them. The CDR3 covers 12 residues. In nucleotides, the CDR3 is TGTGCCAGCTCACCCACAGGGTCTGAAGCTTTCTTT. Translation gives CASSPTGSEAFF.

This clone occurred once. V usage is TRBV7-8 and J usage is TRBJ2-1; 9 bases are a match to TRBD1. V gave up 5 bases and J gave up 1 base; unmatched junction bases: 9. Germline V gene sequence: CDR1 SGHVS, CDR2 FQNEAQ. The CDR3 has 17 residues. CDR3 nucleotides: TGTGCCAGCAGCCCCCGAGTCGGGACAGGGTCCTACAATGAGCAGTTCTTC. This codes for CASSPRVGTGSYNEQFF.

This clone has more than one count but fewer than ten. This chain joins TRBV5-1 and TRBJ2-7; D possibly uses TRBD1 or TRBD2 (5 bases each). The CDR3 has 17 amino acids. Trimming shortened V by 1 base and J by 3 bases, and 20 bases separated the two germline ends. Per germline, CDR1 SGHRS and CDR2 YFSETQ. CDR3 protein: CASSLHGGTLLGYEQYF. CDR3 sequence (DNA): TGCGCCAGCAGCTTGCATGGGGGAACCCTGTTGGGCTACGAGCAGTACTTC.

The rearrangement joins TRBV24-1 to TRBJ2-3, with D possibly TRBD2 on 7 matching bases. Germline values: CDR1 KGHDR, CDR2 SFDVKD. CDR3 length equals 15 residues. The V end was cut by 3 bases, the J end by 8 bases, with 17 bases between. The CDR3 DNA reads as TGTGCCACCAGTGATCGGGGGGCAGGGGTCGGTACGCAGTATTTT. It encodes CATSDRGAGVGTQYF.

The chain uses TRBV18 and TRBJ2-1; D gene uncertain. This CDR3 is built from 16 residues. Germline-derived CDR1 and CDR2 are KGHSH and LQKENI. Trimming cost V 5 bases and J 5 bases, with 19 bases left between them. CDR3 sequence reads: CASSNANTRINNEQFF. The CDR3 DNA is TGTGCCAGCTCAAATGCAAACACAAGAATAAACAATGAGCAGTTCTTC. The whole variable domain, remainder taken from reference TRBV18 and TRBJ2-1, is NAGVMQNPRHLVRRRGQEARLRCSPMKGHSHVYWYRQLPEEGLKFMVYLQKENIIDESGMPKERFSAEFPKEGPSILRIQQVVRGDSAAYFCASSNANTRINNEQFFGPGTRLTVL.

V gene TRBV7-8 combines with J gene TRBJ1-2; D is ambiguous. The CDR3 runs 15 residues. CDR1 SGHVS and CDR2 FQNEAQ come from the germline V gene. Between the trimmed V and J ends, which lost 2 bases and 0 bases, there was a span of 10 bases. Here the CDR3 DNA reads TGTGCCAGCAGCTTATCAACAGCAGCTAACTATGGCTACACCTTC. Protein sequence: CASSLSTAANYGYTF.

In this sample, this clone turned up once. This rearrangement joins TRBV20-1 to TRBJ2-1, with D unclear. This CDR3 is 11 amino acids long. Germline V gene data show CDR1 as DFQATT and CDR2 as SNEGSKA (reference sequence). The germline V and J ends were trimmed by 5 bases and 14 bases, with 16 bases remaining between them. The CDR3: CSARLGPAKFF. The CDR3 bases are TGCAGTGCTCGTCTTGGTCCCGCGAAGTTCTTC.

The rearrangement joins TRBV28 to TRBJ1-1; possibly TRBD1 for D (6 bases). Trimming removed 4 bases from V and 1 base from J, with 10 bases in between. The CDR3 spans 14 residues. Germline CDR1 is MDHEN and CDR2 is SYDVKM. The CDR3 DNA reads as TGTGCCAGCAGTTCTCTCAGGGGGAACACTGAAGCTTTCTTT. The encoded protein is CASSSLRGNTEAFF.

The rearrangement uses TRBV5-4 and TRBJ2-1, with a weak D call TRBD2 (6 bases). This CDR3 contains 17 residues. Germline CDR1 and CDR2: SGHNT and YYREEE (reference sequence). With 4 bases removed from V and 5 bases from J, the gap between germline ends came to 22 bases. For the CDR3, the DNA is TGTGCCAGCAGCCAACCACCGGACGGGAGTGGCAACAATGAGCAGTTCTTC. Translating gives CASSQPPDGSGNNEQFF.

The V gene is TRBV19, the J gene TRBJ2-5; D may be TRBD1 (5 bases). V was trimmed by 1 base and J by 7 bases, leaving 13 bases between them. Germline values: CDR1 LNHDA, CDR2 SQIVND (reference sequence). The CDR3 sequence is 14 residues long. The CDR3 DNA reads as TGTGCCAGTAGTATAGGACAGTTGGGTGGGACCCAGTACTTC. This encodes CASSIGQLGGTQYF.

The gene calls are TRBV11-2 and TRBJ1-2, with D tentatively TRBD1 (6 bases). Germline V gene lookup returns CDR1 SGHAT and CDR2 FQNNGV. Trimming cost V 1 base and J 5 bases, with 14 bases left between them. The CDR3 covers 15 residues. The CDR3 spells CASSLGQGRYYGYTF. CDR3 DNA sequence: TGTGCCAGCAGCTTAGGGCAGGGGCGATATTATGGCTACACCTTC.

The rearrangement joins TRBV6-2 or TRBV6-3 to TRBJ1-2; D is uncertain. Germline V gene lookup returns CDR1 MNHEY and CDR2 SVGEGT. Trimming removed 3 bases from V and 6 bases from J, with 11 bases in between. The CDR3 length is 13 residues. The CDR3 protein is CASSYSGIDGYTF. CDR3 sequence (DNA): TGTGCCAGCAGTTATAGCGGGATTGATGGCTACACCTTC.

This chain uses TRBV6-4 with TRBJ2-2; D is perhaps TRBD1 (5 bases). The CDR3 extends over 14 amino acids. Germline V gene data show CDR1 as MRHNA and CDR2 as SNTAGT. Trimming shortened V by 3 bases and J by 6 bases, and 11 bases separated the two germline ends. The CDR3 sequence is CASSEEGVSGELFF. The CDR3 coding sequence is TGTGCCAGCAGTGAGGAAGGGGTCTCCGGGGAGCTGTTTTTT.